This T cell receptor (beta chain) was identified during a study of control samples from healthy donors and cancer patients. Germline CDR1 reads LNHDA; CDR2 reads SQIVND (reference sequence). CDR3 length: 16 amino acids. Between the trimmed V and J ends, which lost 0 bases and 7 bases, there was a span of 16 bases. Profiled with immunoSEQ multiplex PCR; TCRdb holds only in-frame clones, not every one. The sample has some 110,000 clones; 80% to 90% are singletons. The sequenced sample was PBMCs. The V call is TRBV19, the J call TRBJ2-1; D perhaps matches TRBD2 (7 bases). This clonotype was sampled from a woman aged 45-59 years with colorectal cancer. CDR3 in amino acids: CASSIDEGGGNNEQFF. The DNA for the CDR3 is TGTGCCAGTAGTATAGATGAGGGAGGGGGAAATAATGAGCAGTTCTTC.